This TCR beta chain is from a study of blood T cell repertoires in COVID-19. As for the study in general: Acute and convalescent COVID-19 specimens originated in the United States, Italy and Spain. T cells, B-cell-depleted T cells, or PBMCs provided the cDNA or gDNA that served as material.

With 2 bases removed from V and 4 bases from J, the gap between germline ends came to 21 bases. Germline values: CDR1 SGHRS, CDR2 YFSETQ. This CDR3 has 17 amino acids. Per the authors' pipeline: By means of reference gene primer amplification, nucleated cell counts were estimated. Libraries were prepared by immunoSEQ multiplex PCR; TCRdb keeps only in-frame clonotypes and omits some of them. The V and J calls and clone size come from that table; D and trimming were worked out from the DNA. Of about 29,000 clones in the sample, more than 80% were seen once. The chain couples TRBV5-1 to TRBJ1-1; D is unresolved. Sequenced sample: peripheral blood. The TCR was taken from a man older than 75 with acute or convalescent COVID-19. CDR3: CASSLEGVGRVGTEAFF. The CDR3, as DNA: TGCGCCAGCAGCTTAGAGGGAGTCGGTCGAGTGGGCACTGAAGCTTTCTTT. Complete variable domain (other parts from reference TRBV5-1 and TRBJ1-1): KAGVTQTPRYLIKTRGQQVTLSCSPISGHRSVSWYQQTPGQGLQFLFEYFSETQRNKGNFPGRFSGRQFSNSRSEMNVSTLELGDSALYLCASSLEGVGRVGTEAFFGQGTRLTVV.